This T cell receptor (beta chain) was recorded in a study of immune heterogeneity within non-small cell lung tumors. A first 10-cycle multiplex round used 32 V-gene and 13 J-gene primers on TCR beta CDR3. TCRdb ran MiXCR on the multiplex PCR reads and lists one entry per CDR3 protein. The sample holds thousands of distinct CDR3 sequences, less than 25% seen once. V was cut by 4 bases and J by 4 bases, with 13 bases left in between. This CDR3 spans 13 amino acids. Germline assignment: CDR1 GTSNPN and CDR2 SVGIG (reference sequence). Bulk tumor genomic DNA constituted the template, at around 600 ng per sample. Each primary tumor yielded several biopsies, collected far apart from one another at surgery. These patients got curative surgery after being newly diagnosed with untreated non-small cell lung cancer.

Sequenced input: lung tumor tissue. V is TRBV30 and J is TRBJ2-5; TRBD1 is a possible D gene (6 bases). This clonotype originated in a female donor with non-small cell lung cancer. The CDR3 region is CAWTRGGLETQYF. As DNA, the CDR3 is TGTGCCTGGACCAGAGGGGGATTAGAGACCCAGTACTTC. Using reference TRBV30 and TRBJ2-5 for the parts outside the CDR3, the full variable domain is SQTIHQWPATLVQPVGSPLSLECTVEGTSNPNLYWYRQAAGRGLQLLFYSVGIGQISSEVPQNLSASRPQDRQFILSSKKLLLSDSGFYLCAWTRGGLETQYFGPGTRLLVL.